This is a list of T cell receptor beta chains from one sample in a study of blood T cell repertoires in COVID-19. The data were produced by immunoSEQ multiplex PCR, yet TCRdb's version contains in-frame clones alone and is incomplete. The table shows 150,000 to 200,000 clones, with 75% to 85% occurring only once. Sequencing was carried out using peripheral blood. These receptors were obtained from a woman aged 80 or over with COVID-19, enrolled during active disease. The CDR3 runs from the conserved cysteine through the conserved F or W. A D gene is named only where the DNA matches it firmly. Clone size is shown for a subset of rows, as once, few, many or a class of expanded clone.

abundance	j_gene	v_gene	d_gene	CDR3aa	CDR3nt
.	TRBJ2-7	TRBV28	TRBD1	CASKSGTGSYEQYF	TGTGCCAGCAAATCCGGGACAGGGTCTTATGAGCAGTACTTC
.	TRBJ2-7	TRBV10-3	.	CAISPAGNPTYEQYF	TGTGCCATCAGCCCAGCCGGGAACCCCACCTACGAGCAGTACTTC
.	TRBJ1-2	TRBV9	TRBD1	CASSRDRDSGYTF	TGTGCCAGCAGTAGGGACAGGGATAGTGGCTACACCTTC
.	TRBJ2-3	TRBV4-1	.	CASSQEASDSDTQYF	TGCGCCAGCAGCCAAGAGGCCAGCGATTCGGATACGCAGTATTTT
.	TRBJ1-1	TRBV7-3	.	CASSLTFRGGRTEAFF	TGTGCCAGCAGCTTAACGTTCAGGGGCGGTAGGACTGAAGCTTTCTTT
.	TRBJ1-5	TRBV6-6	.	CASGTTERASNQPQHF	TGTGCCAGCGGAACGACTGAGCGAGCGAGCAATCAGCCCCAGCATTTT
.	TRBJ1-1	TRBV2	.	CASSEVPYTEAFF	TGTGCCAGCAGTGAAGTCCCTTACACTGAAGCTTTCTTT
.	TRBJ2-7	TRBV12-5	TRBD2	CASGPRVAGGVSDEQYF	TGTGCTAGTGGTCCAAGGGTAGCGGGCGGAGTCTCCGACGAGCAGTACTTC
once	TRBJ1-5	TRBV10-3	.	CAISERDLDQPQHF	TGTGCCATCAGTGAACGGGACTTGGATCAGCCCCAGCATTTT
.	TRBJ1-2	TRBV30	TRBD1	CAWSLGQGDGYTF	TGTGCCTGGAGTCTAGGACAGGGGGATGGCTACACCTTC
.	TRBJ1-5	TRBV19	TRBD1	CASSPVPGQGNQPQHF	TGTGCCAGTAGTCCGGTCCCGGGACAGGGTAATCAGCCCCAGCATTTT
.	TRBJ1-4	TRBV30	.	CAWSPPFPLATNEKLFF	TGTGCCTGGAGTCCTCCCTTCCCCCTTGCAACTAATGAAAAACTGTTTTTT
.	TRBJ2-1	TRBV12-2	.	CASRTIGTISYNEQFF	TGTGCAAGTCGCACTATAGGGACTATCTCCTACAATGAGCAGTTCTTC
.	TRBJ1-3	TRBV10-2	.	CASSEQDPNTIYF	TGCGCCAGCAGTGAACAGGACCCTAACACCATATATTTT
.	TRBJ2-1	TRBV5-1	TRBD1	CASSSTGTGGDEQFF	TGCGCCAGCAGCTCCACCGGGACAGGGGGGGATGAGCAGTTCTTC
.	TRBJ2-7	TRBV7-9	TRBD2	CASSSVASGSPYEQYF	TGTGCCAGCAGCTCCGTGGCTAGCGGGAGTCCCTACGAGCAGTACTTC
.	TRBJ2-1	TRBV27	.	CASSFLAVDEQFF	TGTGCCAGCAGCTTCTTAGCGGTGGATGAGCAGTTCTTC
.	TRBJ2-7	TRBV7-2	TRBD1	CASSLSQGALYEQYF	TGTGCCAGCAGCTTGAGTCAGGGGGCTCTCTACGAGCAGTACTTC
.	TRBJ2-5	TRBV11-3	TRBD1	CASSRDSQETQYF	TGTGCCAGCAGCAGGGACAGCCAAGAGACCCAGTACTTC
.	TRBJ1-3	TRBV7-2	.	CASSLVPLSYSGNTIYF	TGTGCCAGCAGCTTAGTCCCTCTGAGCTACTCTGGAAACACCATATATTTT
.	TRBJ2-1	TRBV24-1	TRBD1	CATSDPGQPYNEQFF	TGTGCCACCAGCGACCCGGGACAGCCCTACAATGAGCAGTTCTTC
.	TRBJ2-3	TRBV30	.	CAWSLGNPQDTQYF	TGTGCCTGGAGCCTAGGAAACCCACAAGATACGCAGTATTTT
.	TRBJ2-1	TRBV29-1	TRBD2	CSFTGTSGSRYNEQFF	TGCAGCTTTACCGGGACTAGCGGGAGCCGGTACAATGAGCAGTTCTTC
.	TRBJ2-2	TRBV18	TRBD1	CASSVQGADTGELFF	TGTGCCAGCTCAGTCCAGGGGGCGGACACCGGGGAGCTGTTTTTT
once	TRBJ1-1	TRBV19	.	CASSIISGMATEAFF	TGTGCCAGTAGTATCATCTCCGGGATGGCCACTGAAGCTTTCTTT
once	TRBJ2-1	TRBV4-3	TRBD2	CASSPLAGNEQFF	TGCGCCAGCAGCCCCTTAGCGGGGAATGAGCAGTTCTTC
.	TRBJ2-7	TRBV28	TRBD1	CASSQGQLPYEQYF	TGTGCCAGCAGTCAGGGACAGCTTCCCTACGAGCAGTACTTC
.	TRBJ2-7	TRBV28	TRBD2	CASSFPASGPGSSYEQYF	TGTGCCAGCAGTTTCCCGGCTAGCGGACCAGGAAGCTCCTACGAGCAGTACTTC
.	TRBJ1-6	TRBV6-6	TRBD1	CASSNPGQSPPLHF	TGTGCCAGCAGTAATCCGGGACAGTCTCCACCCCTCCACTTT
once	TRBJ2-7	TRBV12-5	TRBD2	CASGLPTIAAGTSGGDYEQYF	TGTGCTAGTGGTTTGCCGACTATCGCAGCCGGGACTAGCGGAGGCGACTACGAGCAGTACTTC
once	TRBJ2-7	TRBV28	.	CASSPRDLYSYEQYF	TGTGCCAGCAGCCCCCGGGACTTATACTCCTACGAGCAGTACTTC
.	TRBJ2-6	TRBV14	.	CASSLRDSGANVLTF	TGTGCCAGCAGCCTCCGGGACTCTGGGGCCAACGTCCTGACTTTC
.	TRBJ2-7	TRBV4-1	TRBD2	CASSQALAGGISYEQYF	TGCGCCAGCAGCCAAGCCCTAGCGGGAGGCATTTCCTACGAGCAGTACTTC
.	TRBJ2-1	TRBV5-1	.	CASSLGGSRSNEQFF	TGCGCCAGCAGCTTAGGAGGTTCCCGATCAAATGAGCAGTTCTTC
.	TRBJ1-1	TRBV28	TRBD1	CASRSGGENTEAFF	TGTGCCAGCAGGTCAGGGGGCGAGAACACTGAAGCTTTCTTT
few	TRBJ1-1	TRBV19	.	CASSIWAGPVFLSHTEAFF	TGTGCCAGTAGTATTTGGGCAGGTCCGGTTTTCCTATCCCACACTGAAGCTTTCTTT
.	TRBJ2-7	TRBV2	.	CASSGVRGSGMYF	TGTGCCAGCAGTGGTGTGAGGGGGTCTGGGATGTACTTC
.	TRBJ2-4	TRBV7-8	TRBD2	CASSLASGRVNIQYF	TGTGCCAGCAGCTTAGCTAGCGGGAGGGTAAACATTCAGTACTTC
.	TRBJ1-2	TRBV4-2	TRBD1	CASSRFGQAANYGYTF	TGTGCCAGCAGCCGATTTGGACAGGCAGCTAACTATGGCTACACCTTC
.	TRBJ2-7	TRBV10-3	.	CAISESGGRREQYF	TGTGCCATCAGTGAGTCGGGGGGGCGGCGAGAGCAGTACTTC
.	TRBJ2-2	TRBV10-3	.	CAIKDIFENTGELFF	TGTGCCATCAAGGACATTTTCGAGAACACCGGGGAGCTGTTTTTT
few	TRBJ1-3	TRBV7-9	.	CASSSSGGAGNTIYF	TGTGCCAGCAGCTCCTCTGGGGGGGCTGGAAACACCATATATTTT
.	TRBJ2-2	TRBV6-5	.	CASRQGNTGELFF	TGTGCCAGCAGACAGGGTAACACCGGGGAGCTGTTTTTT
.	TRBJ1-2	TRBV3-1/TRBV3-2	TRBD1	CASTPTGGGGYTF	TGTGCCAGCACTCCGACAGGGGGCGGTGGCTACACCTTC
once	TRBJ1-3	TRBV28	.	CASSGRGTPGNTIYF	TGTGCCAGCAGTGGGCGCGGGACCCCGGGAAACACCATATATTTT
.	TRBJ2-1	TRBV7-8	TRBD2	CASSLGYRGGMLNEQFF	TGTGCCAGCAGCTTAGGGTACCGGGGGGGCATGTTAAATGAGCAGTTCTTC
once	TRBJ2-7	TRBV6-5	.	CASSYSEGGAREQYF	TGTGCCAGCAGTTACTCGGAGGGCGGGGCCCGCGAGCAGTACTTC
.	TRBJ2-1	TRBV19	.	CASSRGAEQFF	TGTGCCAGTAGTAGGGGCGCAGAGCAGTTCTTC